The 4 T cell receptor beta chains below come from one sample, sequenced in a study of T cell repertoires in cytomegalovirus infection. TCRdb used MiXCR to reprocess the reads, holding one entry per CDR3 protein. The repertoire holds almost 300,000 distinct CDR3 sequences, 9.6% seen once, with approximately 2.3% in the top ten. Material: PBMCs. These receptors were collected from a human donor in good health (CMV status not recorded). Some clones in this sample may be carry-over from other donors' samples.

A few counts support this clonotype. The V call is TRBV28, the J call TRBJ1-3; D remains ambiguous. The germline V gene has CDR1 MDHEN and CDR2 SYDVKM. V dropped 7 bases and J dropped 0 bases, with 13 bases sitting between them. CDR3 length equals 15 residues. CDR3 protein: CASTLAILSGNTIYF. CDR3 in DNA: TGTGCCAGCACCCTCGCTATACTCTCTGGAAACACCATATATTTT.

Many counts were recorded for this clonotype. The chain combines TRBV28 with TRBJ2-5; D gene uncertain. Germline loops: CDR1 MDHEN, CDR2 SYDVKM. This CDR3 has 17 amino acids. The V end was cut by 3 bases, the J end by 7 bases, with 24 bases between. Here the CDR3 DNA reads TGTGCCAGCAGTTTCCCGTTAGGGCTCGGTACTCCGGGGACCCAGTACTTC. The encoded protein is CASSFPLGLGTPGTQYF.

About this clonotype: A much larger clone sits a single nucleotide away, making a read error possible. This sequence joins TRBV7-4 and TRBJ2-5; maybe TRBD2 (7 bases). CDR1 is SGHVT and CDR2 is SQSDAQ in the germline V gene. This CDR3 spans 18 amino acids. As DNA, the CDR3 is TGTGCCAGCGGTTTTGTGGAGCCTGGGGCGGGGGCCTCCAAGACCCATTACTTC. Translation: CASGFVEPGAGASKTHYF.

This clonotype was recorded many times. Written as DNA, the CDR3 is TGTGCCAGCAGTTTAAGGGGCCAGGGGGCGGGTGAAAAACTGTTTTTT. This codes for CASSLRGQGAGEKLFF. The chain is built from TRBV28 and TRBJ1-4; 8 bases are a match to TRBD1. This CDR3 comprises 16 residues. V shed 2 bases and J 7 bases; nucleotides not matched to a gene: 9. The germline CDR1 and CDR2 sequences are MDHEN and SYDVKM.